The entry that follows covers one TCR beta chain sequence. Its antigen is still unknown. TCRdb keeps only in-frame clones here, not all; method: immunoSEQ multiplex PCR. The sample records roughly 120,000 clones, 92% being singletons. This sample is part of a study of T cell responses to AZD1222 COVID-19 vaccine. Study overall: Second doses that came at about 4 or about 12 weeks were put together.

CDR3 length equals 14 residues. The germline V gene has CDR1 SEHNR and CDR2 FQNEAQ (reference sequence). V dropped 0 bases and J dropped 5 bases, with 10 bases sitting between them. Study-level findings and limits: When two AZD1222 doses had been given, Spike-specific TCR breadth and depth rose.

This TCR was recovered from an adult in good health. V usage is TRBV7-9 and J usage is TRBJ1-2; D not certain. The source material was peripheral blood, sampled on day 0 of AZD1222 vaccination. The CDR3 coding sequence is TGTGCCAGCAGCTTAGCCGGCATTAGGTATGGCTACACCTTC. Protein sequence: CASSLAGIRYGYTF.